This entry features one TCR beta chain sequence. The antigen is not known. Sequencing used immunoSEQ multiplex PCR; TCRdb keeps in-frame clones, though not all of them. The profile covers 6,000 or so clones, with more than 65% appearing a single time and around 12% taken by the ten largest. V was trimmed by 2 bases and J by 4 bases, leaving 23 bases between them. There are 19 residues in the CDR3. CDR1 is MNHNS, CDR2 SASEGT, per germline. Blood samples were obtained at baseline, cycle 4 day 1, and cycle 7 day 1. The data belong to a study of OX40 agonist ivuxolimab in advanced cancers. Overall study results and limits: CD8+ T cells showed, on average, more clonal expansion than CD4+ cells.

Sequences were derived from CD4+ or CD8+ T cells sorted from blood, sampled in a trial of the OX40 agonist ivuxolimab. This receptor was taken from an adult with an advanced solid tumor such as melanoma, head and neck, liver or kidney cancer. The V and J genes are TRBV6-1 and TRBJ1-4; the D gene is possibly TRBD1 (5 bases). CDR3 DNA sequence: TGTGCCAGCAGTGAAAGCCGGGGGACGGCCTATTGGGGTAATGAAAAACTGTTTTTT. It translates to CASSESRGTAYWGNEKLFF.